The following is a T cell receptor beta chain sequence with its context. Its antigen is still unknown. Per-base quality was not reported, and no clone a single base away is much larger than it. According to the germline V gene, CDR1 reads MDHEN and CDR2 reads SYDVKM. Here V drops 7 bases and J drops 0 bases, and the junction holds 6 bases not matched to any gene. The CDR3 holds 14 amino acids from the cysteine to the phenylalanine. The sequence is cut down to CDR3 DNA, 42 bases in frame from base 1. The data were taken from a study of CD8 T cells in ankylosing spondylitis (dated by TCRdb to about 2017). Context from the whole study: T cell receptor beta repertoires were profiled in healthy donors and ankylosing spondylitis patients so that disease-linked TCR variants could be found. In total, the full study cohort was made up of roughly 100 healthy donors and approximately 24 ankylosing spondylitis patients. Samples of peripheral blood were taken, and for ankylosing spondylitis patients, synovial fluid was collected as well. General conclusions and limits of the study: A TCR beta motif of seven or eight highly homologous amino acid variants appeared characteristic of blood from ankylosing spondylitis patients. In peripheral blood, the disease-linked clones were found at relatively low frequencies and had a CD8+ phenotype. Some motif variants were previously reported in synovial fluid and blood of reactive arthritis patients, suggesting common disease-initiation mechanisms. Significant enrichment of the disease-linked clones was reported in matched synovial fluid samples from ankylosing spondylitis patients.

For sequencing, an Illumina HiSeq 2500 was employed. TCR beta libraries were prepared by quantitative 5'-RACE with molecular barcodes. As for how the authors treated the data: A new computational method, built on a probabilistic model of VDJ rearrangement, was used to identify disease-linked TCR variants. TCRdb reprocessed the public reads (quality trimming at Q25 with fastp, clone calling with MiXCR) and kept in-frame beta chains. Rows with a matching CDR3 protein are joined into one entry that keeps the most common DNA and genes. TCRdb, rather than the study authors, made the V and J calls. In this sample the table shows about 160,000 distinct CDR3 sequences, around 17% of which occur a single time. The top ten hold over 7% of the sample.

This TCR was sampled from a male donor with ankylosing spondylitis or in good health (not recorded which). The sequence is built from TRBV28 and TRBJ2-7, and TRBD2 aligns with 7 junction nucleotides. Sequenced sample: blood, either unsorted or a sorted T cell fraction (not recorded which). CDR3 loop: CASIGAGSSYEQYF. The DNA sequence is as follows: TGTGCCAGCATTGGAGCGGGAAGCTCCTACGAGCAGTACTTC.